The subject of this entry is one TCR beta chain. The sample is drawn from a study of blood T cell repertoires in COVID-19. Across the study: Whether acute or convalescent, the COVID-19 samples came from the United States, Italy and Spain. From T cells, B-cell-depleted T cells, or PBMCs came the material, which was cDNA or gDNA.

Germline V gene lookup returns CDR1 GTSNPN and CDR2 SVGIG (reference sequence). Trimming removed 2 bases from V and 0 bases from J; junction bases left unmatched: 8. The CDR3 spans 16 residues. Study processing details: Estimation of nucleated cell counts was performed using reference gene primer amplification. Here immunoSEQ multiplex PCR was the method, and the copy in TCRdb shows in-frame clones only, minus some. From that table come the V and J calls and clone size; the DNA was used to work out D and trimming. Of about 46,000 clones listed, more than 70% are singletons. The origin of this receptor is a woman of 80 years or more with acute or convalescent COVID-19. The sample was peripheral blood. The J gene is TRBJ2-5, the V gene TRBV30, with 8 bases lining up with TRBD2. CDR3 sequence: CAWSNAAGAYQETQYF. In nucleotides, the CDR3 is TGTGCCTGGAGTAATGCAGCGGGAGCCTACCAAGAGACCCAGTACTTC.